Listed below are T cell receptor beta chains from one sample, sequenced in a study of blood T cells in healthy people across ages. TCRdb reprocessed the 5' RACE reads via MiXCR and lists one record per CDR3 protein. The sample has some 900,000 distinct CDR3 sequences; less than 35% are singletons. The specimen was blood. The receptors derive from a woman aged 80 or older in good health. The CDR3 runs from the conserved cysteine through the conserved F or W. Fields, in order: V gene, J gene, CDR3 protein.

TRBV4-3	TRBJ2-1	CASSHGTSVGEQFF
TRBV3-1	TRBJ1-2	CASSPRQGSESGYTF
TRBV18	TRBJ2-7	CASSPPGRSSYEQYF
TRBV20-1	TRBJ2-3	CSGASGGTDTQYF
TRBV12-3/TRBV12-4	TRBJ2-3	CASSLLRADMEYF
TRBV5-1	TRBJ2-1	CASGKTGANEQFF
TRBV7-9	TRBJ2-3	CASASGTSGGRKADTQYF
TRBV27	TRBJ2-7	CTSSLLMYGGETSYEQYF
TRBV9	TRBJ2-2	CASSVAAHTGELFF
TRBV6-6	TRBJ1-1	CASSYGPATQTEAFF
TRBV20-1	NA	CSAPPRDSYEQYF
TRBV7-2	TRBJ1-5	CASSPGTGRSNQPQHF
TRBV28	TRBJ1-1	CASSSTAAFF